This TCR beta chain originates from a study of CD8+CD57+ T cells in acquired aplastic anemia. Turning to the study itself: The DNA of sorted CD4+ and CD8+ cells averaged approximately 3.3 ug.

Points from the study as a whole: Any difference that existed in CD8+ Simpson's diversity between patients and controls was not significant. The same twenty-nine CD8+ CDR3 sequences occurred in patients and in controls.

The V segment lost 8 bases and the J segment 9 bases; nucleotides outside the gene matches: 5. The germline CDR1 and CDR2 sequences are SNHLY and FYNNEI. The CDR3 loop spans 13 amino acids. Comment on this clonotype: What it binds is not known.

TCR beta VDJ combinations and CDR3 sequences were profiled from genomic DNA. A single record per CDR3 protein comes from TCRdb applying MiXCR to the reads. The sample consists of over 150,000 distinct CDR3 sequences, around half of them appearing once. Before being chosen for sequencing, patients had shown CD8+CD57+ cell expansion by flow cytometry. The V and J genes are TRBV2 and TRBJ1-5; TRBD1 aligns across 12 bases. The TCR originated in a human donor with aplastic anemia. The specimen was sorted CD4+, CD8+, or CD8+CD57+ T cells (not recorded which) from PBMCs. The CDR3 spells CASRWDRGRPQHF. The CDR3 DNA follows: TGTGCCAGCCGATGGGACAGGGGGCGGCCCCAGCATTTT.